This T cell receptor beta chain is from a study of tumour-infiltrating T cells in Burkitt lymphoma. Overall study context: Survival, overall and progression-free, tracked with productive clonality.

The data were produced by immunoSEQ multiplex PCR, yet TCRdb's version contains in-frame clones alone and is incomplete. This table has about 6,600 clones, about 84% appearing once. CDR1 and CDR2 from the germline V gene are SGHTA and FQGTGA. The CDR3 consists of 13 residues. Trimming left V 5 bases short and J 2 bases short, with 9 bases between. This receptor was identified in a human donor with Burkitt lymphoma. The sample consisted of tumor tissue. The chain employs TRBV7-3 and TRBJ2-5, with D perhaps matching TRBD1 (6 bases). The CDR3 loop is CASSQQGQETQYF. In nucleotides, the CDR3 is TGTGCCAGCAGCCAGCAGGGGCAAGAGACCCAGTACTTC.